The 2 T cell receptor beta chains reported below all come from one sample, sequenced in a study of T cell repertoires in cytomegalovirus infection. TCRdb re-called the reads through MiXCR, storing one row per CDR3 protein. Among roughly 860,000 distinct CDR3 sequences listed, approximately 32% were seen once. These receptors have no identified antigens. Sequenced material: cultured CD8+ T cells from PBMCs, taken from culture after CMV antigen stimulation. Receptors were obtained from a human donor in good health (CMV status not recorded). Some clones in this sample may be carry-over from other donors' samples.

This clonotype was counted a few times. The J gene is TRBJ1-2, the V gene TRBV12-3 or TRBV12-4, with no clear D. The CDR3 consists of 13 residues. V was shortened by 4 bases and J by 2 bases, with 8 bases between the two germline ends. CDR3 sequence reads: CASSSTPNYGYTF. The CDR3 DNA sequence: TGTGCCAGCAGTTCTACCCCAAACTATGGCTACACCTTC.

This clonotype was detected only a few times. V is TRBV28 and J is TRBJ1-2; no definite D call. Trimming cost V 7 bases and J 3 bases, with 15 bases left between them. Germline assignment: CDR1 MDHEN and CDR2 SYDVKM. The CDR3 totals 14 residues. CDR3 amino acids: CASKRAPLDYGYTF. CDR3 nucleotides: TGTGCCAGCAAAAGGGCCCCGTTGGACTATGGCTACACCTTC.